This T cell receptor (beta chain) comes out of a study of T cell responses to AZD1222 COVID-19 vaccine. Study observations and caveats: At study baseline, merely a handful of AZD1222 recipients were seropositive. It was only after the peak T cell response that any repertoires were sampled.

This clone was counted between two and nine times. The antigen remains undetermined. Generated by immunoSEQ multiplex PCR, the TCRdb table keeps only in-frame clones and is missing some. This table has 150,000 to 200,000 clones, roughly 94% appearing once. V was clipped by 1 base and J by 5 bases, with 20 bases between them. Germline loops: CDR1 SGHTA, CDR2 FQGNSA. This CDR3 contains 17 residues. Material: peripheral blood, obtained on day 0 of AZD1222 vaccination. The rearrangement joins TRBV7-2 to TRBJ2-5; perhaps TRBD1 as D (6 bases). The TCR was taken from an adult in good health. CDR3 loop: CASSLGSHRVISETQYF. Here the CDR3 DNA reads TGTGCCAGCAGCTTAGGATCTCACAGGGTAATAAGTGAGACCCAGTACTTC.